This T cell receptor beta chain was observed in a study of blood T cell repertoires in COVID-19. Overall study: COVID-19 samples from acute and convalescent phases originated in the United States, Italy and Spain. The analysed material was cDNA or gDNA that came from T cells, B-cell-depleted T cells, or PBMCs.

Libraries were prepared by immunoSEQ multiplex PCR; TCRdb keeps only in-frame clonotypes and omits some of them. In the table there are tens of thousands of clones, roughly 82% of which are singletons. Germline V gene sequence: CDR1 LNHNV, CDR2 YYDKDF (reference sequence). The CDR3 is 13 residues long. Trimming took off 0 bases at V and 5 bases at J, with 5 bases between the two ends. This chain connects TRBV15 to TRBJ2-1; D gene uncertain. The sequenced sample consisted of peripheral blood. This receptor was taken from a man aged 50-59 years with active or convalescent COVID-19. The chain's CDR3 is CATSRDQNNEQFF. DNA for the CDR3: TGTGCCACCAGCAGAGATCAAAACAATGAGCAGTTCTTC.